These 32 T cell receptor beta chains were all obtained from the same sample, sequenced in a study of cytotoxic CD8 clonotypes in ibrutinib-treated CLL. This table comes from immunoSEQ multiplex PCR, and its TCRdb copy is limited to in-frame clones, with some not included. Counted here are roughly 97,000 clones, around four fifths occurring once; the ten biggest clones make up 32%. This specimen consisted of PBMCs, obtained after 12 months of ibrutinib treatment. The source of these receptors is a human donor with chronic lymphocytic leukemia.

This clone has a single count. The chain links TRBV7-3 to TRBJ2-7, with 9 positions matching TRBD1. The germline CDR1 and CDR2 sequences are SGHTA and FQGTGA. The CDR3 spans 14 residues. J was trimmed by 2 bases and V by 5 bases; bases with no gene match: 4. The chain's CDR3 is CASSAGQGAYEQYF. CDR3 DNA sequence: TGTGCCAGCAGCGCGGGACAGGGAGCCTACGAGCAGTACTTC.

This clone is a singleton in its sample. The genes are TRBV5-1 and TRBJ1-1; tentative D call: TRBD1 (5 bases). The CDR3 contains 15 residues. The germline V gene has CDR1 SGHRS and CDR2 YFSETQ. V was pared by 6 bases and J by 5 bases, with 20 bases between. The CDR3 protein is CASTTGGGGWTEAFF. As DNA, the CDR3 is TGCGCCAGCACCACGGGGGGAGGCGGGTGGACTGAAGCTTTCTTT.

The rearrangement uses TRBV5-8 and TRBJ1-5, with D hard to call. Germline V gives CDR1 SGHTS, CDR2 YDEGEE. The CDR3 runs to 14 residues. V lost 4 bases and J lost 1, with 9 bases in between. This CDR3 is CASSNTGSNQPQHF. Here the CDR3 DNA reads TGTGCCAGCAGCAATACGGGGAGCAATCAGCCCCAGCATTTT.

This clone occurred once. The rearrangement joins TRBV4-1 to TRBJ2-2; the match to TRBD2 covers 9 bases. Germline CDR1 reads MGHRA; CDR2 reads YSYEKL. CDR3 length: 16 amino acids. Trimming took 0 bases from V and 7 from J; bases not matched to a gene: 6. The CDR3 protein is CASSQEGSTSGGELFF. The CDR3 nucleotides are TGCGCCAGCAGCCAAGAAGGATCGACTAGCGGCGGGGAGCTGTTTTTT.

This clone was seen more than once but under ten times. The chain joins TRBV7-2 to TRBJ2-3, with D unresolved. Per the germline V gene, CDR1 is SGHTA and CDR2 is FQGNSA. The V and J ends lost 5 bases and 6 bases respectively, with 9 bases between them. The CDR3 runs 12 residues. CDR3 coding DNA: TGTGCCAGCAGCCCCGCTCGGGATACGCAGTATTTT. Its translation: CASSPARDTQYF.

The genes are TRBV30 and TRBJ1-2; TRBD1 might be the D (6 bases). Germline lookup yields CDR1 GTSNPN and CDR2 SVGIG (reference sequence). The CDR3 loop spans 12 amino acids. Between the trimmed V and J ends, which lost 3 bases and 3 bases, there was a span of 8 bases. The CDR3 sequence is CAWRQGYYGYTF. DNA of the CDR3: TGTGCCTGGAGGCAGGGGTACTATGGCTACACCTTC.

Regarding this clone: This specimen includes other DNA sequences encoding the same CDR3. V is TRBV18 and J is TRBJ1-3; D remains unclear. V was clipped by 3 bases and J by 0 bases, with 6 bases between them. There are 14 residues in the CDR3. Germline V lookup: CDR1 KGHSH, CDR2 LQKENI. DNA for the CDR3: TGTGCCAGCTCACCGGGGTCCTCTGGAAACACCATATATTTT. Protein: CASSPGSSGNTIYF. Looking up the rest from reference TRBV18 and TRBJ1-3 gives the full variable domain: NAGVMQNPRHLVRRRGQEARLRCSPMKGHSHVYWYRQLPEEGLKFMVYLQKENIIDESGMPKERFSAEFPKEGPSILRIQQVVRGDSAAYFCASSPGSSGNTIYFGEGSWLTVV.

V is TRBV29-1 and J is TRBJ2-5; possible D gene TRBD1, 6 bases. V gave up 6 bases and J gave up 6 bases, with 14 bases separating them. Germline CDR1 is SQVTM and CDR2 is ANQGSEA. The length of the CDR3 is 12 residues. CDR3 coding DNA: TGCAGCGTCGACAGGTGGGACAAGACCCAGTACTTC. Protein: CSVDRWDKTQYF.

Ten or more counts support this clone. This rearrangement joins TRBV6-5 to TRBJ1-6; D not resolved. Trimming removed 8 bases from V and 4 bases from J, with 12 bases in between. The germline CDR1 and CDR2 sequences are MNHEY and SVGAGI. CDR3 length: 14 residues. CDR3 sequence (DNA): TGTGCCAGCTCCTATCAGTTTTATAATTCACCCCTCCACTTT. It yields the protein CASSYQFYNSPLHF.

This clone came up once. The CDR3 DNA is TGTGCCAGCAGGGGACAGCTCCCGATCTCCTACGAGCAGTACTTC. It specifies CASRGQLPISYEQYF. This sequence joins TRBV28 and TRBJ2-7; 7 bases line up with TRBD1. This CDR3 has 15 residues. Germline V CDR1 and CDR2: MDHEN, SYDVKM. After removal of 6 bases from V and 0 bases from J, the junction contained 8 bases not matched to a gene.

This chain uses TRBV5-4 with TRBJ2-2; 10 nucleotides align to TRBD2. Trimming removed 5 bases from V and 1 base from J; junction bases left unmatched: 2. Per germline, CDR1 SGHNT and CDR2 YYREEE (reference sequence). The CDR3 has 15 amino acids. The CDR3 loop reads CASSWTSGNTGELFF. In DNA, the CDR3 is TGTGCCAGCAGTTGGACTAGCGGGAACACCGGGGAGCTGTTTTTT.

This clone was picked up a small number of times. The chain is built from TRBV7-9 and TRBJ2-1; TRBD1 agrees at 10 bases. V lost 5 bases and J lost 1; bases outside the gene matches: 5. The CDR3 sequence is 16 residues long. Germline V gene data show CDR1 as SEHNR and CDR2 as FQNEAQ (reference sequence). CDR3 nucleotide sequence: TGTGCCAGCAGCGGCCGACAGGGGGCATCCTACAATGAGCAGTTCTTC. Translation gives CASSGRQGASYNEQFF. The complete variable domain, with remaining parts taken from reference TRBV7-9 and TRBJ2-1, reads DTGVSQNPRHKITKRGQNVTFRCDPISEHNRLYWYRQTLGQGPEFLTYFQNEAQLEKSRLLSDRFSAERPKGSFSTLEIQRTEQGDSAMYLCASSGRQGASYNEQFFGPGTRLTVL.

Note on this clone: This sample includes further DNA sequences coding for the same CDR3. The chain uses TRBV5-4 and TRBJ2-7; D remains unclear. V lost 1 base, J lost 4 bases, and 6 bases lay in between. CDR1 SGHNT and CDR2 YYREEE come from the germline V gene (reference sequence). This CDR3 contains 12 residues. The CDR3 DNA reads TGTGCCAGCAGCTTGCCCGGATACGAGCAGTACTTC. Translated, it gives CASSLPGYEQYF.

The V gene is TRBV7-9, the J gene TRBJ2-7, with TRBD2 as a possible D gene (5 bases). This CDR3 has 15 residues. The V end lost 4 bases, the J end lost 5 bases, and 18 bases lay between the germline ends. Looked up from germline, CDR1 is SEHNR and CDR2 is FQNEAQ (reference sequence). CDR3 sequence reads: CASSSIFGGSHEQYF. CDR3 coding DNA: TGTGCCAGCAGCTCCATCTTTGGCGGGTCCCACGAGCAGTACTTC.

The genes are TRBV2 and TRBJ2-3; D possibly uses TRBD1 or TRBD2 (6 bases each). The CDR3 totals 14 residues. V was trimmed by 7 bases and J by 0 bases, leaving 11 bases between them. Germline CDR1 is SNHLY and CDR2 is FYNNEI. The CDR3: CASKGGGSTDTQYF. CDR3 DNA: TGTGCCAGCAAGGGGGGAGGTAGCACAGATACGCAGTATTTT.

The chain recombines TRBV11-1 with TRBJ1-1; no clear D gene. Looked up from germline, CDR1 is SGHAT and CDR2 is FQDESV (reference sequence). There are 12 residues in the CDR3. V was clipped by 1 base and J by 9 bases, with 9 bases between them. CDR3 amino acids: CASSLGRQQAFF. CDR3 sequence (DNA): TGTGCCAGCAGCTTAGGGAGGCAACAAGCTTTCTTT.

The CDR3 protein is CASSLVTGPEIGGYTF. The CDR3 DNA sequence: TGTGCCAGCAGCTTAGTTACGGGACCGGAGATAGGTGGCTACACCTTC. The gene calls are TRBV7-9 and TRBJ1-2; tentative D call: TRBD1 (5 bases). The V end was cut by 1 base, the J end by 7 bases, with 19 bases between. The CDR3 is 16 amino acids. Germline values: CDR1 SEHNR, CDR2 FQNEAQ (reference sequence).

The chain uses TRBV7-2 and TRBJ2-2, with TRBD2 matching 7 bases. Germline V gene sequence: CDR1 SGHTA, CDR2 FQGNSA. Losses at the gene ends were 1 base for V and 6 bases for J; bases not matched to a gene: 8. CDR3 length equals 16 residues. The CDR3 region has the DNA TGTGCCAGCAGCTTAGTGTCGGGGGGAGCCCCCGGGGAGCTGTTTTTT. Protein sequence: CASSLVSGGAPGELFF.

The table lists this clone with a count of one. The chain couples TRBV4-3 to TRBJ2-2; 9 nucleotides match TRBD2. The CDR3 spans 18 residues. Germline CDR1 and CDR2: LGHNA and YSLEER. Germline trimming cut 1 base from V and 0 bases from J; bases unmatched to any gene: 6. This chain's CDR3 is CASSQVMIAGANTGELFF. In DNA, the CDR3 is TGCGCCAGCAGCCAAGTAATGATAGCGGGGGCGAACACCGGGGAGCTGTTTTTT.

The rearrangement uses TRBV9 and TRBJ2-7, with 9 bases that match TRBD1. V shed 3 bases, J shed 4 bases, and the junction held 8 bases outside the gene matches. Germline V lookup: CDR1 SGDLS, CDR2 YYNGEE. The CDR3 spans 15 residues. DNA for the CDR3: TGTGCCAGCAGCGATGGTCCGGGACAGGGTTACGAGCAGTACTTC. It translates to CASSDGPGQGYEQYF.

The CDR3 DNA follows: TGTGAGTGGCCAGGGTTGGACGAGCAGTACTTC. As protein: CEWPGLDEQYF. V gene TRBV7-3 combines with J gene TRBJ2-7; tentative D call: TRBD1 (5 bases). The CDR3 has 11 amino acids. The germline CDR1 and CDR2 sequences are SGHTA and FQGTGA.

The table lists this clone with a count of one. V usage is TRBV5-8 and J usage is TRBJ2-5; no firm D call. V was cut by 6 bases and J by 0 bases, with 9 bases left in between. The CDR3 is 13 amino acids. The V gene's germline CDR1 is SGHTS and CDR2 YDEGEE. CDR3 DNA sequence: TGTGCCAGCAAAATTAGAGACCAAGAGACCCAGTACTTC. It yields the protein CASKIRDQETQYF.

Only one count was recorded for this clone. The J gene is TRBJ1-1, the V gene TRBV6-6, with 8 bases lining up with TRBD1. Germline CDR1 reads MNHNY; CDR2 reads SVGAGI (reference sequence). V lost 9 bases and J lost 0; bases outside the gene matches: 6. The CDR3 has 14 residues. CDR3 in DNA: TGTGCCAGTTCAAGGGACAGGCTGAACACTGAAGCTTTCTTT. Its protein product is CASSRDRLNTEAFF.

The chain has TRBV6-5 and TRBJ2-7; TRBD2 matches at 13 bases. The CDR3 runs 15 residues. The ends lost 0 bases at V and 4 bases at J; junction bases unmatched: 0. CDR1 and CDR2 (germline): MNHEY, SVGAGI. The CDR3 region is CASSYSTSGGYEQYF. Written as DNA, the CDR3 is TGTGCCAGCAGTTACTCGACTAGCGGGGGGTACGAGCAGTACTTC.

This chain joins TRBV4-3 and TRBJ2-3, with a possible D match to TRBD1 (6 bases). Germline V CDR1 and CDR2: LGHNA, YSLEER. This CDR3 has 15 residues. Deletions cut 0 bases from V and 3 bases from J, with 10 bases between. CDR3 in amino acids: CASSQDSRGTDTQYF. The CDR3 DNA sequence: TGCGCCAGCAGCCAAGATTCCAGGGGAACAGATACGCAGTATTTT.

This rearrangement joins TRBV19 to TRBJ2-1; D gene ambiguous. This CDR3 comprises 16 residues. CDR1 is LNHDA, CDR2 SQIVND, per germline (reference sequence). Trimming left V 5 bases short and J 0 bases short, with 14 bases between. Here the CDR3 reads CASSAYRTSSYNEQFF. The CDR3 bases are TGTGCCAGTAGTGCCTACAGAACGAGCTCCTACAATGAGCAGTTCTTC.

The gene calls are TRBV25-1 and TRBJ2-3; tentatively, D is TRBD2 (6 bases). Germline V gene lookup returns CDR1 MGHDK and CDR2 SYGVNS. CDR3 length equals 14 residues. The germline V and J ends were trimmed by 1 base and 3 bases, with 8 bases remaining between them. The CDR3 region is CASSESGVTDTQYF. CDR3 DNA: TGTGCCAGCAGTGAATCGGGGGTTACAGATACGCAGTATTTT.

The chain carries TRBV7-8 and TRBJ1-3; 11 bases fit TRBD1. Germline V gives CDR1 SGHVS, CDR2 FQNEAQ. V shed 5 bases and J 4 bases; nucleotides not matched to a gene: 4. This CDR3 is 15 amino acids long. The CDR3 protein is CASSPDRGRGNTIYF. CDR3 nucleotide sequence: TGTGCCAGCAGCCCGGACAGGGGGCGAGGAAACACCATATATTTT.

The chain uses TRBV28 and TRBJ2-1; 9 bases agree with TRBD1. V dropped 1 base and J dropped 10; count of bases not matched to a gene: 8. Germline CDR1 reads MDHEN; CDR2 reads SYDVKM. The CDR3 length is 15 residues. The CDR3, as DNA: TGTGCCAGCAGTTTATTGGGGACAGGGAGTGGAGAGCAGTTCTTC. Translated: CASSLLGTGSGEQFF. Together with reference TRBV28 and TRBJ2-1, the CDR3 gives the full variable domain: DVKVTQSSRYLVKRTGEKVFLECVQDMDHENMFWYRQDPGLGLRLIYFSYDVKMKEKGDIPEGYSVSREKKERFSLILESASTNQTSMYLCASSLLGTGSGEQFFGPGTRLTVL.

This clone was found once. V usage is TRBV2 and J usage is TRBJ2-5, with D possibly TRBD2 on 6 matching bases. CDR3 length: 16 amino acids. Trimming cost V 7 bases and J 5 bases, with 23 bases left between them. Germline values: CDR1 SNHLY, CDR2 FYNNEI. As DNA, the CDR3 is TGTGCCAGCAAAGAAAGGAGGGGAGGCCTTAAGGAGACCCAGTACTTC. Encoded protein: CASKERRGGLKETQYF.

The rearrangement links TRBV9 to TRBJ2-3; TRBD2 aligns across 9 bases. The germline gives CDR1 SGDLS, CDR2 YYNGEE. The CDR3 contains 16 residues. With 3 bases clipped from V and 2 bases from J, the junction kept 7 bases outside the gene matches. The chain's CDR3 is CASSERGGGHTDTQYF. For the CDR3, the DNA is TGTGCCAGCAGCGAACGCGGGGGGGGACACACAGATACGCAGTATTTT. The full variable domain, its missing parts supplied by reference TRBV9 and TRBJ2-3, is DSGVTQTPKHLITATGQRVTLRCSPRSGDLSVYWYQQSLDQGLQFLIQYYNGEERAKGNILERFSAQQFPDLHSELNLSSLELGDSALYFCASSERGGGHTDTQYFGPGTRLTVL.

V and J are TRBV7-2 and TRBJ1-2; 10 bases are shared with TRBD1. The CDR3 totals 15 residues. The V gene end was trimmed by 1 base and the J gene end by 4 bases; junction bases not matched to a gene: 3. Germline CDR1 SGHTA, CDR2 FQGNSA. The CDR3 loop reads CASSLDGTGAYGYTF. For the CDR3, the DNA is TGTGCCAGCAGCTTAGACGGGACAGGGGCCTATGGCTACACCTTC.